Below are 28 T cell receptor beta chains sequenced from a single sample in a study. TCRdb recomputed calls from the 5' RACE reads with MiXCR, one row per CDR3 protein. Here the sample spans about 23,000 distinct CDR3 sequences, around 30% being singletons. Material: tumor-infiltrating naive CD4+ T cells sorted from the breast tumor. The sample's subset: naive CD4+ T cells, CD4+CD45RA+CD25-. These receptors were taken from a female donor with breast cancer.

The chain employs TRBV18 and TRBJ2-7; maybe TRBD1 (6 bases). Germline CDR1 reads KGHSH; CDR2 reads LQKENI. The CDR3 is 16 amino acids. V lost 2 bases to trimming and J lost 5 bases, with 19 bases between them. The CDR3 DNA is TGTGCCAGCTCACCAATTAACCGGAACAGGGCCCACGAGCAGTACTTC. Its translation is CASSPINRNRAHEQYF.

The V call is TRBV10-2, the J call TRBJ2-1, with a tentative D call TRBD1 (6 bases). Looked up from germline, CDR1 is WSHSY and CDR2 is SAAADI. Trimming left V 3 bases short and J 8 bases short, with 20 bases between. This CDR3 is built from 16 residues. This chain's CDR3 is CASSEKTGHLRHEQFF. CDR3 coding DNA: TGCGCCAGCAGTGAAAAAACGGGACATTTACGCCATGAGCAGTTCTTC.

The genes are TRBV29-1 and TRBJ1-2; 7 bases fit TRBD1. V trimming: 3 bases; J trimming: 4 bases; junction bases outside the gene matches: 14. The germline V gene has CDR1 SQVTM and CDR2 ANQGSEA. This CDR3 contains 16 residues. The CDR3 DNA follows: TGCAGCGTTGACCTCATACTCGGACAGGAGCTCTATGGCTACACCTTC. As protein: CSVDLILGQELYGYTF. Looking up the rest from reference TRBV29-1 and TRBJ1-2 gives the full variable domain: SAVISQKPSRDICQRGTSLTIQCQVDSQVTMMFWYRQQPGQSLTLIATANQGSEATYESGFVIDKFPISRPNLTFSTLTVSNMSPEDSSIYLCSVDLILGQELYGYTFGSGTRLTVV.

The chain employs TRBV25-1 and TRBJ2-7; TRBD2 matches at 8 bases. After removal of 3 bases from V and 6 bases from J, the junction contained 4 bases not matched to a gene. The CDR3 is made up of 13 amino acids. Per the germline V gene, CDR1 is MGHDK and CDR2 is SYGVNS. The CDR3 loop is CASSDRLAREQYF. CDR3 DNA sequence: TGTGCCAGCAGTGACCGACTAGCGCGCGAGCAGTACTTC.

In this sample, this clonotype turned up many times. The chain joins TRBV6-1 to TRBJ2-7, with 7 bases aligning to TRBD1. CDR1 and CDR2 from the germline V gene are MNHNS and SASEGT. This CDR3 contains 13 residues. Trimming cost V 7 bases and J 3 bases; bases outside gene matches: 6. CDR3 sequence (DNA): TGTGCCAGCACCGTACAGGGGTACTACGAGCAGTACTTC. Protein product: CASTVQGYYEQYF.

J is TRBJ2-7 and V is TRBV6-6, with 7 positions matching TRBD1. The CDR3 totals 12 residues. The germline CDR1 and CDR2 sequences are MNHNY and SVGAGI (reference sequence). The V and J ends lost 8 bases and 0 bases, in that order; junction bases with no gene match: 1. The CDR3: CASGDSSYEQYF. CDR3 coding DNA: TGTGCCAGCGGGGACAGCTCCTACGAGCAGTACTTC.

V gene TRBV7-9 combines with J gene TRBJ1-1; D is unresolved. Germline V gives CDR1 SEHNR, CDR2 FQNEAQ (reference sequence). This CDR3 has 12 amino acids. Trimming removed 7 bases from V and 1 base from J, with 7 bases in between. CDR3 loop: CASTFGNTEAFF. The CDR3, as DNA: TGTGCCAGCACCTTTGGGAACACTGAAGCTTTCTTT.

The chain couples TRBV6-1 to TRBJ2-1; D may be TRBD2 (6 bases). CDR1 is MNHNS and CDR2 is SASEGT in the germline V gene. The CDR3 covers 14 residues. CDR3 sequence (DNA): TGTGCAAGCTCTGTACTAGCAGCTTACAATGAGCAGTTCTTC. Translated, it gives CASSVLAAYNEQFF.

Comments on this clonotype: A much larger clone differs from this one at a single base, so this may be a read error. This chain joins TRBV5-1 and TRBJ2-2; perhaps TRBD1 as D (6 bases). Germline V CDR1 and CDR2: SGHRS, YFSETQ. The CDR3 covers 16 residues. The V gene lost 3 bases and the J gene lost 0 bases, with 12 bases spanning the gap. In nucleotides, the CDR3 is TGCGCCAGCAGCTCGGGGACACATGCGAACACCGGGGAGCTGTTTTTT. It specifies CASSSGTHANTGELFF.

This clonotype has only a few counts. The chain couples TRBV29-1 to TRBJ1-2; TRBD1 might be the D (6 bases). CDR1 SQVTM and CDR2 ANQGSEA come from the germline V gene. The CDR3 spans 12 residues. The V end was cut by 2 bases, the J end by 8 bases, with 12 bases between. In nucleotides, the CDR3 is TGCAGCGTTGAAACCACAGGGTTGGGCTACACCTTC. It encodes CSVETTGLGYTF.

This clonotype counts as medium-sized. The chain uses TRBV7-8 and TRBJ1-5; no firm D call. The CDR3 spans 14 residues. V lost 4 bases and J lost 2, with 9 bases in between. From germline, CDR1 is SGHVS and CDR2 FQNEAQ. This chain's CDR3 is CASSYNGGNQPQHF. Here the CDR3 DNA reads TGTGCCAGCAGCTACAACGGTGGCAATCAGCCCCAGCATTTT.

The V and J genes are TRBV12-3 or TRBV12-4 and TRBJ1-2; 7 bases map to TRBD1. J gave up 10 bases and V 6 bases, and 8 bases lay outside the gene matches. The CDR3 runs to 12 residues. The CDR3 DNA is TGTGCCAGCAGACGGGACAGCGGGGACTACACCTTC. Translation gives CASRRDSGDYTF.

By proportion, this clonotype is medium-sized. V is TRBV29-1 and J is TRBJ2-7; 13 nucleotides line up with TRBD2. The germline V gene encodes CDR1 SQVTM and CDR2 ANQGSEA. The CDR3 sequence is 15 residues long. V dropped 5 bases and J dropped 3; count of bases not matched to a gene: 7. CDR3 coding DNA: TGCAGCGTTACTAGCGGGAGGGCAATGGGCTACGAGCAGTACTTC. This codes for CSVTSGRAMGYEQYF.

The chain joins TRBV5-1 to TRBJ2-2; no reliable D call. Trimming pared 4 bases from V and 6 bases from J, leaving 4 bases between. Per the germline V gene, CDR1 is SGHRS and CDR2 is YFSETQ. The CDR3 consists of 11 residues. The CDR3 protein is CASSGAGELFF. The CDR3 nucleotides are TGCGCCAGCAGCGGGGCCGGGGAGCTGTTTTTT.

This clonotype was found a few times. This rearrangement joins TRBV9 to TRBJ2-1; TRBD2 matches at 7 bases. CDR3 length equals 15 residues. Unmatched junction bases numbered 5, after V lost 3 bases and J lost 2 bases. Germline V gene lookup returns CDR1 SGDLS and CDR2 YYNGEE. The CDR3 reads CASSALGGAYNEQFF. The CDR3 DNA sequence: TGTGCCAGCAGCGCGCTTGGGGGGGCCTACAATGAGCAGTTCTTC. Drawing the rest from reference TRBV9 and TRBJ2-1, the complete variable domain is DSGVTQTPKHLITATGQRVTLRCSPRSGDLSVYWYQQSLDQGLQFLIQYYNGEERAKGNILERFSAQQFPDLHSELNLSSLELGDSALYFCASSALGGAYNEQFFGPGTRLTVL.

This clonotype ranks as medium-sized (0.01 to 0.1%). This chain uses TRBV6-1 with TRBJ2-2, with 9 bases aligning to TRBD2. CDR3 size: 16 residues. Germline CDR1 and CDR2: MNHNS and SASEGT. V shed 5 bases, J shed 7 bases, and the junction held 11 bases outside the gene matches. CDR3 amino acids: CASSYRPGLAGGELFF. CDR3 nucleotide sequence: TGTGCCAGCAGTTACCGACCGGGACTAGCAGGCGGGGAGCTGTTTTTT.

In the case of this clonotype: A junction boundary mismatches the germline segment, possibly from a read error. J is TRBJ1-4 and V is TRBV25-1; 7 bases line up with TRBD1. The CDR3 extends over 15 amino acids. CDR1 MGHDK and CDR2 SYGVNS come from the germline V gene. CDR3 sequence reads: CASSLAGTAGERLFF. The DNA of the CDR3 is TGTGCCAGCAGCCTCGCCGGGACAGCAGGTGAAAGACTGTTTTTT.

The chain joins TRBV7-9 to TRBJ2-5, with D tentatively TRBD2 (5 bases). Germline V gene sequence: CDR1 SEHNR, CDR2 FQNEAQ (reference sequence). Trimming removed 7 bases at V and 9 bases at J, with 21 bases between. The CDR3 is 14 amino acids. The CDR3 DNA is TGTGCCAGCACCCCCGGTAGGAGGAATCAGCCCCAGTACTTC. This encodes CASTPGRRNQPQYF.

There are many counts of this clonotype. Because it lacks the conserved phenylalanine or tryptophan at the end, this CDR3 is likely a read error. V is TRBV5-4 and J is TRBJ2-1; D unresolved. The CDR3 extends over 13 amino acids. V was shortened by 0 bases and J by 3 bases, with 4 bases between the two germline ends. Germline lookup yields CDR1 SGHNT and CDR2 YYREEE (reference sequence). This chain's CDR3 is CASSLDNYNEQFL. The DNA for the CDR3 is TGTGCCAGCAGCTTGGACAACTACAATGAGCAGTTCCTC.

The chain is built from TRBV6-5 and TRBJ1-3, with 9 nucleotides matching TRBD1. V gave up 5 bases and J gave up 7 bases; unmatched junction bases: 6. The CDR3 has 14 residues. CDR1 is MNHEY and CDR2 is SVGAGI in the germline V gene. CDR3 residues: CASSPGTGTNTIYF. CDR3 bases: TGTGCCAGCAGTCCCGGGACAGGGACGAACACCATATATTTT.

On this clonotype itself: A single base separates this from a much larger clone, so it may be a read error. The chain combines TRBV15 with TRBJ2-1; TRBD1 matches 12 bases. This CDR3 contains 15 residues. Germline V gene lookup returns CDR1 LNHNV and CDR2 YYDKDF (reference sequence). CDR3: CATRRGTGGYNKQFF. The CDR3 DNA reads TGTGCCACCAGACGAGGGACAGGGGGCTACAATAAGCAGTTCTTC.

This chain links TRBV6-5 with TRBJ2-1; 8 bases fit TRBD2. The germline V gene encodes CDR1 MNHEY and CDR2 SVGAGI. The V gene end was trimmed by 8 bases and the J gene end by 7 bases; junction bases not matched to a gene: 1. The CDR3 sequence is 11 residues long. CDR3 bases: TGTGCCAGCGGCGGGGGGAATGAGCAGTTCTTC. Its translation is CASGGGNEQFF.

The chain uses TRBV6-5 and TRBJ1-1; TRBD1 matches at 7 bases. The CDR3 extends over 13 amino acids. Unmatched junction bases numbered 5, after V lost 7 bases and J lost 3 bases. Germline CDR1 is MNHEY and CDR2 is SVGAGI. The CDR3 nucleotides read TGTGCCAGCAAAACAGGGGCGGACACTGAAGCTTTCTTT. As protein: CASKTGADTEAFF.

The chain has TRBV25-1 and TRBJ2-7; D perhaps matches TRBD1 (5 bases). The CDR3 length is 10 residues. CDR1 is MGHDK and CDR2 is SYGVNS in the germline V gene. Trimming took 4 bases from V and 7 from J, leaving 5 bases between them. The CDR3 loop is CASSGQEQYF. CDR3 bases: TGTGCCAGCAGTGGACAGGAGCAGTACTTC.

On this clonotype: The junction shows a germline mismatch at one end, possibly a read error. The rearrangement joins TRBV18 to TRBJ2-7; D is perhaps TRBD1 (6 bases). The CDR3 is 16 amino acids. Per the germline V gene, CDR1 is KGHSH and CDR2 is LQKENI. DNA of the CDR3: TGTGCCGGCTCACCAATTAACCGGAACAGGGCCCACGAGCAGTACTTC. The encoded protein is CAGSPINRNRAHEQYF.

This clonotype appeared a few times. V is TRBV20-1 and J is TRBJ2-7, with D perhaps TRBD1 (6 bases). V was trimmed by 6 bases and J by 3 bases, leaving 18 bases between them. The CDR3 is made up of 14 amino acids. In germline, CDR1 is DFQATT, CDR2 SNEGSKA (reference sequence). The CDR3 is CSAAGQRVLYEQYF. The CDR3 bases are TGCAGTGCGGCTGGACAGCGAGTTCTCTACGAGCAGTACTTC.

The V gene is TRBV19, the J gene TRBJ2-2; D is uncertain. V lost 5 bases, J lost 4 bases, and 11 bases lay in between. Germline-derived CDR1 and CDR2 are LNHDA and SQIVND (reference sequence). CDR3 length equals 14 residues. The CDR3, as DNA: TGTGCCAGTAGTCTCCGCCTGGGCACCGGGGAGCTGTTTTTT. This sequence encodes CASSLRLGTGELFF.

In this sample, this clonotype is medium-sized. This CDR3 reads CASSRGTESNQPQHF. The DNA of the CDR3 is TGTGCCAGCAGCCGAGGGACAGAGAGCAATCAGCCCCAGCATTTT. The rearrangement joins TRBV7-9 to TRBJ1-5; 7 nucleotides align to TRBD1. This CDR3 has 15 residues. Germline V gene sequence: CDR1 SEHNR, CDR2 FQNEAQ (reference sequence). V trimming: 5 bases; J trimming: 1 base; junction bases outside the gene matches: 5.